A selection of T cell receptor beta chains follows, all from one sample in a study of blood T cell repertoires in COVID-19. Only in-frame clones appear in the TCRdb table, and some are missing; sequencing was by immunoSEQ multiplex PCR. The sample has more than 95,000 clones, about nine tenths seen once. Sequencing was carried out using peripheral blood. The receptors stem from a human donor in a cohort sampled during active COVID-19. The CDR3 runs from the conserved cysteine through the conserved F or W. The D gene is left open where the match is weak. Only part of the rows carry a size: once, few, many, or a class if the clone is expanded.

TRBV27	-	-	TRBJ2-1	TGTGCCAGCAGTTTATATGGACAGACCTACAATGAGCAGTTCTTC	CASSLYGQTYNEQFF
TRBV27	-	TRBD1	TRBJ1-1	TGTGCCAGCAGTTTAGGGACAGGGATGACTGAAGCTTTCTTT	CASSLGTGMTEAFF
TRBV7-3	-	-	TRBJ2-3	TGTGCCAGCAGCTTAATCCCGGGGATAGGGTCAGATACGCAGTATTTT	CASSLIPGIGSDTQYF
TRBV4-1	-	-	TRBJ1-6	TGCGCCAGCAGCCAAGATCCCCCGCAGGCCAAGAATTCACCCCTCCACTTT	CASSQDPPQAKNSPLHF
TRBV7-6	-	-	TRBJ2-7	TGTGCCAGCAGCTTAGGGTGGGGGGGCTTAACCTACGAGCAGTACTTC	CASSLGWGGLTYEQYF
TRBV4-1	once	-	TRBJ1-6	TGCGCCAGCAGCCAAGGGTTCGCGTCACCCCTCCACTTT	CASSQGFASPLHF
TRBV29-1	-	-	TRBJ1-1	TGCAGCGTTGGGCACAGGGAAACTGAAGCTTTCTTT	CSVGHRETEAFF
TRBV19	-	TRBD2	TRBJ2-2	TGTGCCAGTATGCCTAGCGGGGGGCCTGGGGCCGGGGAGCTGTTTTTT	CASMPSGGPGAGELFF
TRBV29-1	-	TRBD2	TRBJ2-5	TGCAGCGTTCAACGACAGGGGTTCGGGACTAGCGGGCTCCTAGGGACCCAGTACTTC	CSVQRQGFGTSGLLGTQYF
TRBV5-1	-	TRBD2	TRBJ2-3	TGCGCCAGCAGCGGGAGACTAGCGGGAGTGTCAGATACGCAGTATTTT	CASSGRLAGVSDTQYF
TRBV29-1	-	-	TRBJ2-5	TGCAGCGTTGGAGCTGCTGGAGGTCGGGAGACCCAGTACTTC	CSVGAAGGRETQYF
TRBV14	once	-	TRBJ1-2	TGTGCCAGCAGCCAAGAACTCGTGGGGGCTAGGACCTTC	CASSQELVGARTF
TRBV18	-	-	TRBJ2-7	TGTGCCAGCTCTCCCGACAATTACGAGCAGTACTTC	CASSPDNYEQYF
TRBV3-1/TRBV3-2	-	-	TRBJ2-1	TGTGCCAGCAGCCAAGAGGGAGAGCGCGGTGAGCAGTTCTTC	CASSQEGERGEQFF
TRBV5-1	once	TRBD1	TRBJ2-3	TGCGCCAGCAGCCCCAGGGGGACCCAGGGCTGGGATACGCAGTATTTT	CASSPRGTQGWDTQYF
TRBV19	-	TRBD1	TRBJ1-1	TGTGCCAGTAGTAACCGGGACAGGCTATACACTGAAGCTTTCTTT	CASSNRDRLYTEAFF
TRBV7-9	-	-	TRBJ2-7	TGTGCCAGCAGCTTAGTCGGCCGCGGTTGGCGGGACGAGCAGTACTTC	CASSLVGRGWRDEQYF
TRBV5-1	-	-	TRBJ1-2	TGCGCCACCGCCGTTTCGGGGATAGCAAATGGCTACACCTTC	CATAVSGIANGYTF
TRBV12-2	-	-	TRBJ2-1	TGTGCAAGTCGCTTATTGATAGTCGGGACTAGCCCATGTGAGCAGTTCTTC	CASRLLIVGTSPCEQFF
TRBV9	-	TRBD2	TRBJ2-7	TGTGCCAGCAGCGTAGGTACTAGCGGGACCTTCGAGCAGTACTTC	CASSVGTSGTFEQYF
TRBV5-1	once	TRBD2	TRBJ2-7	TGCGCCAGCAGCGGGGGACTAGCGAGCTCCTACGAGCAGTACTTC	CASSGGLASSYEQYF
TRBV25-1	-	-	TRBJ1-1	TGTGCCTCCCGCGGGGGGGGGAGGAACACTGAAGCTTTCTTT	CASRGGGRNTEAFF
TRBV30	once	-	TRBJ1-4	TGTGCCTGGTCAAGGGAGGGGGAAAAACTGTTTTTT	CAWSREGEKLFF
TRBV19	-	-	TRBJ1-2	TGTGCCAGTACGGCGGTAGGCTATGGCTACACCTTC	CASTAVGYGYTF
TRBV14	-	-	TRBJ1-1	TGTGCCAGCAGCCAAGGCCGGTGGACTGAAGCTTTCTTT	CASSQGRWTEAFF
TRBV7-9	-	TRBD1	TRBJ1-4	TGTGCCAGCAGCCAACGGGACAGGGGCACAACTAATGAAAAACTGTTTTTT	CASSQRDRGTTNEKLFF
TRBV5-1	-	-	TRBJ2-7	TGCGCCAGCAGCCCGGGTGGGGACTCCTGGGTGGAACAGTACTTC	CASSPGGDSWVEQYF
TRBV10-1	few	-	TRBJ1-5	TGCGCCAGCAGTGACGGGAATAGCAATCAGCCCCAGCATTTT	CASSDGNSNQPQHF
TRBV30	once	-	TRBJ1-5	TGTGCCTGGAGTGTACGGGTGGGCAATCAGCCCCAGCATTTT	CAWSVRVGNQPQHF
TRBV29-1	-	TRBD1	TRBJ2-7	TGCAGCGTTGAAAGGACAGGGACCGAGCAGTACTTC	CSVERTGTEQYF
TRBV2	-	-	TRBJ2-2	TGTGCCAGCAGGTACAGGGTAACCGGGGAGCTGTTTTTT	CASRYRVTGELFF
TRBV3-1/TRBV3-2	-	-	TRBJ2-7	TGTGCCAGCGGATGGGGGGGGACAGGCGAGCAGTACTTC	CASGWGGTGEQYF
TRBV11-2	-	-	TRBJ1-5	TGTGCCAGCAGCTTAGTTGCGAAATATAGCAATCAGCCCCAGCATTTT	CASSLVAKYSNQPQHF
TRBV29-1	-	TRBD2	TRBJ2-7	TGCAGCGCGGGACTAGCGACCTCCTACGAGCAGTACTTC	CSAGLATSYEQYF
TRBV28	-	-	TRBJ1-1	TGTGCCAGCAGTTTGGACCAGGGAACTTTCACTGAAGCTTTCTTT	CASSLDQGTFTEAFF
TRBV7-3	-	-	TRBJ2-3	TGTGCCAGCAGCTTTGGTAGCGGCACTAGCACAGATACGCAGTATTTT	CASSFGSGTSTDTQYF
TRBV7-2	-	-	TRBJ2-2	TGTGCCAGCAGCATATTCGGGGGGGAGCTGTTTTTT	CASSIFGGELFF
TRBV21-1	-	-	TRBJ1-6	TGTGCCAGCAGCAGAGACAGTAGAATACCCCTCCACTTT	CASSRDSRIPLHF
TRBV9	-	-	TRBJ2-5	TGTGCCAGCAGCGCTAACAGCCTTGGGGAGACCCAGTACTTC	CASSANSLGETQYF
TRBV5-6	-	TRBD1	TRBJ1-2	TGTGCCAGCAGCTACGGGACAGGGGAGGGCTACACCTTC	CASSYGTGEGYTF
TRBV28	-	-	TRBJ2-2	TGTGCCAGCAGTCTGAGAACAGGGAACACCGGGGAGCTGTTTTTT	CASSLRTGNTGELFF
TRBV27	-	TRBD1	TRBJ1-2	TGTGCCAGCCAACCCCATGGAGGGGGCGCAAAGGGCTACACCTTC	CASQPHGGGAKGYTF
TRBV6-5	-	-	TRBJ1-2	TGTGCCAGCAGCTCTGGACAGCGTCCGAACTATGGCTACACCTTC	CASSSGQRPNYGYTF
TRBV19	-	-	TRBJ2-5	TGTGCCAGTAGCTTGAGGGTCATGGAAGAGACCCAGTACTTC	CASSLRVMEETQYF
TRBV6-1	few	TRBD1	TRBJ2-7	TGTGCCAGCAGTGTGGACAGGGCCACTTACTCCTACGAGCAGTACTTC	CASSVDRATYSYEQYF
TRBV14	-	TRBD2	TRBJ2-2	TGTGCCAGCAGCGTTCGACTAGCGGGAGCCGGGGAGCTGTTTTTT	CASSVRLAGAGELFF
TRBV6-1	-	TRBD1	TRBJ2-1	TGTGCCAGCAGTGAAGGGACAGGGTTTACTCAGTGGCAGTTCTTC	CASSEGTGFTQWQFF
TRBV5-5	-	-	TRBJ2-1	TGTGCCAGCAGCTACAGAAGTGAGCAGTTCTTC	CASSYRSEQFF
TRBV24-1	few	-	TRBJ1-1	TGTGCCACCAGTGATGGACCCCGGCCGGGGGCTTTCTTT	CATSDGPRPGAFF
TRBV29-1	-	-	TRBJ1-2	TGCAGCGTCCGTACGACAGGTCCAGTGAGGTATGGCTACACCTTC	CSVRTTGPVRYGYTF
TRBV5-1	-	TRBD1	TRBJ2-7	TGCGCCAGCAGCCCCTCAGGGACAGGAGGGCTCTACGAGCAGTACTTC	CASSPSGTGGLYEQYF
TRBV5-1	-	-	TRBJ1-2	TGCGCCAGCAGCTTGGGGAGGAACGGCTACACCTTC	CASSLGRNGYTF
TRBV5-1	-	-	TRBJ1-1	TGCGCCAGCAGCTTTTCTAGGACAGTAAGGGCTGAAGCTTTCTTT	CASSFSRTVRAEAFF
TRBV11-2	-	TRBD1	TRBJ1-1	TGTGCCAGCAGCTTAGGTAAGGCGACAGGGGCCGCTGAAGCTTTCTTT	CASSLGKATGAAEAFF
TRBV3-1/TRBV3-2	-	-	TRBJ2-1	TGTGCCAGCAGCCAATCGGATGAGCAGTTCTTC	CASSQSDEQFF
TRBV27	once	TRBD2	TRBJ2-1	TGTGCCAGCAGTTTATCTCTAGCGGGAAGCTACAATGAGCAGTTCTTC	CASSLSLAGSYNEQFF
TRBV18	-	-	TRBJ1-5	TGTGCCAGCTCACCCCCGGGCAGGGCCAATCAGCCCCAGCATTTT	CASSPPGRANQPQHF
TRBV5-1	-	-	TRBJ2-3	TGCGCCAGCAGCCAAATAGATACGCAGTATTTT	CASSQIDTQYF
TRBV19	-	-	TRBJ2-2	TGTGCCAGTAGGACTGGACGGGATCTCACCGGGGAGCTGTTTTTT	CASRTGRDLTGELFF